This T cell receptor (beta chain) was sequenced during a study of cytomegalovirus exposure and HLA in healthy donors. General study findings and limits: Beyond CMV serostatus, there was no information to go on about immune exposure. Owing to their indistinguishability, certain V segments, notably TRBV6-2 and TRBV6-3, were excluded. DRB1 showed the most TCR associations and HLA-C the fewest in a later analysis, as rates varied by HLA locus.

Germline CDR1 and CDR2: SGHRS and YFSETQ. V lost 4 bases, J lost 4 bases, and 12 bases lay in between. This CDR3 has 13 residues. Primers for the PCR totalled 60 Vbeta and 13 Jbeta. Method: immunoSEQ multiplex PCR; TCRdb's copy keeps in-frame clones and lacks some. The table has some 130,000 clones, 76% seen once. About this clone: Its antigen is still unknown.

The rearrangement uses TRBV5-1 and TRBJ2-7; the D is unclear. The TCR originated in a middle-aged man in good health and CMV-seronegative. The sample comprised PBMCs. The CDR3 coding sequence is TGCGCCAGCAGCAAGGAGAGCTTTTACGAGCAGTACTTC. Translating gives CASSKESFYEQYF.